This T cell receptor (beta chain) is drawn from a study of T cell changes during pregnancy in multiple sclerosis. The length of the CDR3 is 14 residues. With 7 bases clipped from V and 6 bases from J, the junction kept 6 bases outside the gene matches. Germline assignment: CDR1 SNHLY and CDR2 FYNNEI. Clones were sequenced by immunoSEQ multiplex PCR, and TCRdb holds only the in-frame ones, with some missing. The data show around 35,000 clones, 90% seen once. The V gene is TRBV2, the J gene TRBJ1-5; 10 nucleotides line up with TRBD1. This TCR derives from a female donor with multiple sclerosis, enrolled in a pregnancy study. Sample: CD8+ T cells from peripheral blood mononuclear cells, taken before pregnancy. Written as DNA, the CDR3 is TGTGCCAGCACCCCGGGACAGGGGTTTCAGCCCCAGCATTTT. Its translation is CASTPGQGFQPQHF.